Listed here are 27 T cell receptor beta chains from one sample, sequenced in a study of T-cell memory formation after mild COVID-19. In TCRdb, the 5' RACE reads were re-called with MiXCR into one record per CDR3 protein. Found here are about 160,000 distinct CDR3 sequences, 25% to 40% of them singletons; the top ten hold more than 10%. Sequenced input: PBMCs or a T cell subset sorted from them (not recorded which). The receptors shown here come from an adult woman who had mild COVID-19 (a few samples of this study predate the infection). Cell type and time point are not known.

The sample holds a few counts of this clonotype. This chain links TRBV19 with TRBJ2-7; 9 positions match TRBD1. CDR3 size: 15 residues. Trimming removed 6 bases from V and 2 bases from J; junction bases left unmatched: 8. CDR1 and CDR2 (germline): LNHDA, SQIVND (reference sequence). The CDR3 DNA reads TGTGCCAGTAGGGGAACGGACAGGGGAACCTACGAGCAGTACTTC. Its translation is CASRGTDRGTYEQYF. The full variable domain, its missing parts supplied by reference TRBV19 and TRBJ2-7, is DGGITQSPKYLFRKEGQNVTLSCEQNLNHDAMYWYRQDPGQGLRLIYYSQIVNDFQKGDIAEGYSVSREKKESFPLTVTSAQKNPTAFYLCASRGTDRGTYEQYFGPGTRLTVT.

V gene TRBV9 combines with J gene TRBJ2-3; a possible D gene is TRBD1 (6 bases). V was shortened by 0 bases and J by 3 bases, with 11 bases between the two germline ends. In germline, CDR1 is SGDLS, CDR2 YYNGEE. This CDR3 is 15 amino acids long. The CDR3 sequence is CASSVGQVITDTQYF. The DNA of the CDR3 is TGTGCCAGCAGCGTAGGACAGGTGATTACAGATACGCAGTATTTT.

The chain links TRBV21-1 to TRBJ2-7. TRBV21-1 is tagged as a pseudogene. CDR3 length: 10 residues. CDR3 residues: CASSIKSEYF. The CDR3 DNA is TGTGCCAGCAGCATCAAGAGTGAGTACTTC.

The chain recombines TRBV6-5 with TRBJ2-1, with 10 bases aligning to TRBD2. The germline CDR1 and CDR2 sequences are MNHEY and SVGAGI. With V trimmed by 0 bases and J by 6 bases, 11 bases remained unmatched. The length of the CDR3 is 18 residues. DNA for the CDR3: TGTGCCAGCAGTTACTCGAACGTAGCGGGGGGCCCGTCCAATGAGCAGTTCTTC. It codes for CASSYSNVAGGPSNEQFF.

This clonotype was counted a few times. The chain is built from TRBV20-1 and TRBJ2-2, with TRBD1 as a possible D gene (5 bases). Germline-derived CDR1 and CDR2 are DFQATT and SNEGSKA (reference sequence). This CDR3 has 13 amino acids. CDR3 sequence: CSAETVNTGELFF. DNA of the CDR3: TGCAGCGCAGAGACAGTGAACACCGGGGAGCTGTTTTTT.

The J gene is TRBJ1-1, the V gene TRBV5-1; the D gene is possibly TRBD1 (5 bases). The CDR3 runs 16 residues. Germline V gene data show CDR1 as SGHRS and CDR2 as YFSETQ. Deletions cut 4 bases from V and 1 base from J, with 17 bases between. This CDR3 reads CASSLIGQGSNTEAFF. The CDR3 DNA reads as TGCGCCAGCAGCCTGATAGGTCAGGGCTCGAACACTGAAGCTTTCTTT.

V usage is TRBV15 and J usage is TRBJ1-4; D unclear. CDR1 is LNHNV and CDR2 is YYDKDF in the germline V gene (reference sequence). V shed 3 bases and J shed 2 bases, with 10 bases lying between them. The CDR3 loop spans 15 amino acids. The CDR3 bases are TGTGCCACCAGCAGTATGGGGTGGACTAATGAAAAACTGTTTTTT. It is translated as CATSSMGWTNEKLFF.

This clonotype was observed a few times. The chain is built from TRBV10-3 and TRBJ2-7; 7 bases are shared with TRBD2. Germline loops: CDR1 ENHRY, CDR2 SYGVKD. The CDR3 runs 14 residues. V lost 10 bases, J lost 7 bases, and 16 bases stayed unmatched. The CDR3 protein is CATPLGGIAGEQYF. The CDR3 DNA reads as TGTGCCACCCCCCTGGGGGGAATAGCGGGTGAGCAGTACTTC.

This chain connects TRBV6-6 to TRBJ2-2; no clear D. Germline V gene lookup returns CDR1 MNHNY and CDR2 SVGAGI (reference sequence). Trimming shortened V by 10 bases and J by 4 bases, and 13 bases separated the two germline ends. CDR3 size: 13 residues. The CDR3 region is CATKAGVTGELFF. The CDR3 coding sequence is TGTGCCACGAAAGCCGGTGTCACCGGGGAGCTGTTTTTT.

The V gene is TRBV7-6, the J gene TRBJ2-2, with D unclear. Trimming cost V 4 bases and J 1 base, with 7 bases left between them. Germline values: CDR1 SGHVS, CDR2 FNYEAQ. The CDR3 runs to 14 residues. In nucleotides, the CDR3 is TGTGCCAGCAGCTATAACCAGAACACCGGGGAGCTGTTTTTT. Translated, it gives CASSYNQNTGELFF.

This clonotype was counted a few times. The V call is TRBV11-3, the J call TRBJ1-1; the D is unclear. V was trimmed by 1 base and J by 1 base, leaving 4 bases between them. The CDR3 is 13 residues long. CDR1 and CDR2 from the germline V gene are SGHNT and YENEEA. The CDR3: CASSLGRNTEAFF. The CDR3 DNA is TGTGCCAGCAGCTTAGGCCGGAACACTGAAGCTTTCTTT.

This clonotype was seen a handful of times. The chain is built from TRBV12-3 or TRBV12-4 and TRBJ2-1; 10 bases fit TRBD2. The CDR3 is 16 amino acids. V was clipped by 6 bases and J by 0 bases; unmatched bases: 5. CDR3 region: CASSLAGVRSYNEQFF. The CDR3 nucleotides are TGTGCCAGCAGCCTAGCGGGAGTCCGCTCCTACAATGAGCAGTTCTTC.

The gene calls are TRBV20-1 and TRBJ2-1; 12 bases agree with TRBD2. V dropped 1 base and J dropped 7; count of bases not matched to a gene: 8. This CDR3 contains 16 residues. Germline V CDR1 and CDR2: DFQATT, SNEGSKA (reference sequence). The CDR3 here is CSARGKTSGRGNEQFF. CDR3 coding DNA: TGCAGTGCTAGAGGAAAGACTAGCGGGAGAGGAAATGAGCAGTTCTTC.

In this sample, this clonotype turned up a few times. The J gene is TRBJ2-7, the V gene TRBV13; the D gene is possibly TRBD2 (6 bases). The length of the CDR3 is 15 residues. V lost 2 bases, J lost 3 bases, and 14 bases lay in between. The germline CDR1 and CDR2 sequences are PRHDT and FYEKMQ (reference sequence). For the CDR3, the DNA is TGTGCCAGCAGCTTAACCGGGACTCGGATCTACGAGCAGTACTTC. It encodes CASSLTGTRIYEQYF.

This chain uses TRBV18 with TRBJ1-1, with 8 bases matching TRBD1. Germline CDR1 is KGHSH and CDR2 is LQKENI. This CDR3 is built from 14 residues. Trimming cost V 3 bases and J 1 base; bases outside gene matches: 1. The CDR3 nucleotides read TGTGCCAGCTCACCGGGACAGGAGAACACTGAAGCTTTCTTT. This codes for CASSPGQENTEAFF.

The rearrangement links TRBV7-9 to TRBJ2-7, with 11 bases fitting TRBD2. Germline trimming cut 6 bases from V and 7 bases from J; bases unmatched to any gene: 8. The CDR3 spans 14 residues. The germline CDR1 and CDR2 sequences are SEHNR and FQNEAQ (reference sequence). The CDR3 bases are TGTGCCAGCAGTCCGACTAGCGGGACGTGGGAGCAGTACTTC. It specifies CASSPTSGTWEQYF.

A few counts support this clonotype. The chain uses TRBV6-5 and TRBJ1-4, with a possible D match to TRBD1 (5 bases). The CDR3 extends over 14 amino acids. Germline V gene sequence: CDR1 MNHEY, CDR2 SVGAGI. V lost 5 bases to trimming and J lost 8 bases, with 15 bases between them. The CDR3 region has the DNA TGTGCCAGCAGTACGGGACCGACCGGGGAAAAACTGTTTTTT. It encodes CASSTGPTGEKLFF.

This clonotype was recorded a few times. The CDR3 sequence: CASSQGRTGAPGGYTF. The CDR3 DNA reads as TGTGCCAGCAGCCAAGGGAGGACAGGGGCTCCGGGAGGCTACACCTTC. The chain links TRBV14 to TRBJ1-2, with 9 bases matching TRBD1. This CDR3 spans 16 amino acids. Per germline, CDR1 SGHDN and CDR2 FVKESK. V shed 1 base, J shed 8 bases, and the junction held 11 bases outside the gene matches.

This clonotype was counted between two and nine times. The V gene is TRBV4-1, the J gene TRBJ2-2; 8 bases agree with TRBD1. The CDR3 spans 17 residues. Trimming at V came to 4 bases and at J to 9 bases, leaving 16 bases not matched to a gene. CDR1 MGHRA and CDR2 YSYEKL come from the germline V gene. CDR3 region: CASSRGPPTGGEWELFF. In DNA form, the CDR3 reads TGCGCCAGCAGCCGGGGACCCCCAACAGGGGGAGAGTGGGAGCTGTTTTTT.

This clonotype was seen more than once but under ten times. This chain connects TRBV15 to TRBJ2-7, with 9 nucleotides matching TRBD1. The CDR3 contains 14 residues. Germline loops: CDR1 LNHNV, CDR2 YYDKDF (reference sequence). V was clipped by 8 bases and J by 2 bases; unmatched bases: 7. The CDR3 sequence: CATGKDRGPYEQYF. As DNA, the CDR3 is TGTGCCACCGGAAAGGACAGGGGACCCTACGAGCAGTACTTC.

This clonotype was seen a handful of times. CDR3: CASSLALAGGGDTQYF. CDR3 sequence (DNA): TGCGCCAGCAGCTTGGCCCTAGCGGGAGGAGGAGATACGCAGTATTTT. The J gene is TRBJ2-3, the V gene TRBV5-1, with 11 positions matching TRBD2. The CDR3 totals 16 residues. The J segment lost 5 bases and the V segment lost 0 bases, leaving 5 bases of the junction unmatched. Per the germline V gene, CDR1 is SGHRS and CDR2 is YFSETQ.

J is TRBJ2-7 and V is TRBV6-2 or TRBV6-3; D uncertain. Germline V lookup: CDR1 MNHEY, CDR2 SVGEGT. The CDR3 has 13 amino acids. V was trimmed by 2 bases and J by 3 bases, leaving 8 bases between them. The chain's CDR3 is CASSYPPNYEQYF. DNA for the CDR3: TGTGCCAGCAGTTACCCACCGAACTACGAGCAGTACTTC.

The sample holds a few counts of this clonotype. The chain uses TRBV10-3 and TRBJ2-1; TRBD2 matches at 7 bases. Germline lookup yields CDR1 ENHRY and CDR2 SYGVKD. The CDR3 loop spans 15 amino acids. V shed 2 bases, J shed 5 bases, and the junction held 6 bases outside the gene matches. For the CDR3, the DNA is TGTGCCATCAGTGAGAGCGGGAAGGGCCACAATGAGCAGTTCTTC. It codes for CAISESGKGHNEQFF.

This clonotype was recorded a few times. This rearrangement joins TRBV15 to TRBJ2-1, with no clear D. Germline lookup yields CDR1 LNHNV and CDR2 YYDKDF (reference sequence). CDR3 size: 14 residues. The ends were cut back, 0 bases at V and 5 bases at J, with 8 bases in the middle. The CDR3 coding sequence is TGTGCCACCAGCAGAGATTCCGGTAACAATGAGCAGTTCTTC. It translates to CATSRDSGNNEQFF.

This clonotype was detected only a few times. The chain employs TRBV9 and TRBJ2-7; 7 bases align to TRBD2. Germline V gene lookup returns CDR1 SGDLS and CDR2 YYNGEE. Trimming removed 3 bases from V and 5 bases from J; junction bases left unmatched: 2. The CDR3 consists of 12 residues. This CDR3 is CASSGTSDEQYF. The CDR3 region has the DNA TGTGCCAGCAGCGGAACTAGCGACGAGCAGTACTTC.

This clonotype was counted only a few times. This chain connects TRBV20-1 to TRBJ1-1; 7 positions match TRBD1. V lost 6 bases and J lost 8; bases outside the gene matches: 6. CDR3 length equals 11 residues. The V gene's germline CDR1 is DFQATT and CDR2 SNEGSKA (reference sequence). DNA of the CDR3: TGCAGTGCGAGGGACAGCCCCGAAGCTTTCTTT. It codes for CSARDSPEAFF.

J is TRBJ1-2 and V is TRBV4-3; no definite D call. The germline V gene has CDR1 LGHNA and CDR2 YSLEER. V was trimmed by 0 bases and J by 6 bases, leaving 20 bases between them. This CDR3 comprises 17 residues. The DNA for the CDR3 is TGCGCCAGCAGCCAAGATTGGGCGGCCGGACTCGGCCATGGCTACACCTTC. Translation: CASSQDWAAGLGHGYTF.